Sequencing of this T cell receptor (beta chain) was carried out in a study of OX40 agonist ivuxolimab in advanced cancers. As for the study more broadly: Ivuxolimab was a fully human IgG2 agonistic monoclonal antibody targeting the costimulatory receptor OX40 (CD134). Intravenous ivuxolimab was administered to patients every 2 weeks at six dose levels: 0.01, 0.1, 0.3, 1.5, 3 and 10 mg/kg. Of the approximately 50 dose-escalation patients, hepatocellular carcinoma was present in about 20, melanoma in roughly 15, renal cell carcinoma in 9 and head and neck cancer in 9. A male proportion of roughly 85% and a mean age of 60 years, ranging from 23 to 79, were recorded for the dose-escalation cohort. Prior anti-PD-1, anti-PD-L1 or anti-CTLA-4 therapy was permitted, and approximately 39% of dose-escalation patients had received checkpoint inhibitors. Partial responses were achieved by three dose-escalation patients, of whom one had hepatocellular carcinoma and two had cutaneous melanoma. The purpose of peripheral TCRbeta sequencing was to test whether ivuxolimab changed TCR sequence diversity and led to clonal T-cell expansion. The paper describes the monotherapy dose-escalation part (N of about 47 patients) of the phase I trial of ivuxolimab. Results the study describes overall, beyond this receptor: Low levels of normalized T-cell clonal expansion were also shown by some nonresponding patients. The antigen specificity of the peripheral T cells that underwent clonal expansion was not determined. At doses from 0.1 to 3.0 mg/kg, clonal expansion was seen in both CD4+ and CD8+ blood T cells between baseline and week 6. Partial responders in the 0.1-3.0 mg/kg groups had among the lowest normalized peripheral clonal expansion, especially among CD8+ T cells. After ivuxolimab, expanded clones were on average more numerous among CD8+ T cells than among CD4+ T cells.

Taken from cysteine to phenylalanine, the CDR3 has 14 residues. Just CDR3 DNA is preserved here, 42 bases in frame from base 1. The germline ends are 14 bases apart after V is trimmed by 9 bases and J by 5 bases. Per the germline V gene, MDHEN is the CDR1 and SYDVKM is the CDR2. The trial excluded patients who had a history of autoimmune disease or who were on systemic immunosuppression. Peripheral blood for TCR sequencing was collected from all dose cohorts at baseline, on cycle 4 day 1, and on cycle 7 day 1. Samples came from an open-label, multicenter, first-in-human phase I dose-escalation trial of ivuxolimab. The trial enrolled adults with locally advanced or metastatic head and neck squamous cell, hepatocellular, melanoma or renal cell carcinoma. Before TCR sequencing, CD4+ and CD8+ T cells were separately sorted from peripheral blood. This clone was recorded a few times. Its cognate antigen has yet to be identified. Base quality data are lacking; no much larger clone is found one base away.

Genomic DNA was isolated from the sorted cells so that the TCRbeta CDR3 region could be sequenced. The immunoSEQ Assay was used for sequencing of TCRbeta CDR3 regions. Not all clones reach the TCRdb copy of this immuneACCESS table, which keeps in-frame sequences only. Checked studies attribute under half of the gap to unresolved V genes and leave the rest unexplained. Across this sample there are fewer than 80,000 clones, with about 88% seen only once. The ten largest clones take up roughly 1.3% of the sample. Sequenced here: CD4+ or CD8+ T cells sorted from blood, sampled in a trial of the OX40 agonist ivuxolimab. The sequence derives from an adult with an advanced solid tumor such as melanoma, head and neck, liver or kidney cancer. The chain links TRBV28 with TRBJ1-6; possibly the D gene is TRBD1, per 6 matching bases. The CDR3 loop reads CASRLGAHNSPLHF. The nucleotide sequence is given as TGTGCCAGTAGATTGGGGGCCCATAATTCACCCCTCCACTTT.